Following are 21 T cell receptor beta chains from one sample sequenced in a study of metastatic and nonmetastatic thyroid tumors. Before thyroid surgery, none of the patients had received any treatment. TCRdb re-processed the PCR reads through MiXCR. This sample yields about 20,000 clones, of which roughly 23% are seen a single time; around 15% belongs to the top ten. The sequencing sample was made of tumor tissue. The receptors were sampled from a female donor with papillary thyroid cancer or a benign thyroid nodule (not recorded which). Some clones in this sample may be carry-over from other donors' samples.

This clone was counted many times. The chain joins TRBV20-1 to TRBJ2-7, with 10 bases identical to TRBD2. The junction had 5 bases not matched to a gene; V was cut back by 6 bases and J by 3 bases. Germline assignment: CDR1 DFQATT and CDR2 SNEGSKA (reference sequence). CDR3 length: 13 residues. The CDR3 protein is CSAHPSGSYEQYF. CDR3 nucleotide sequence: TGCAGTGCCCATCCTAGCGGGAGCTACGAGCAGTACTTC.

The sample holds many counts of this clone. The rearrangement joins TRBV20-1 to TRBJ2-1, with TRBD1 matching over 7 bases. The germline V gene has CDR1 DFQATT and CDR2 SNEGSKA (reference sequence). Trimming took 7 bases from V and 4 from J; bases not matched to a gene: 10. This CDR3 has 14 residues. CDR3 region: CSGMGTAPYNEQFF. DNA of the CDR3: TGCAGTGGGATGGGGACAGCGCCTTACAATGAGCAGTTCTTC.

This clone was picked up a small number of times. Given a much more abundant clone one base away, this may be a read error. The sample contains more than one DNA sequence encoding this CDR3. This chain uses TRBV28 with TRBJ2-2, with D maybe TRBD2 (5 bases). The CDR3 length is 14 residues. Germline V lookup: CDR1 MDHEN, CDR2 SYDVKM. The CDR3 protein is CASSFFASPGELFF. CDR3 DNA sequence: TGTGCCAGCAGTTTTTTTGCTAGCCCCGGTGAGCTGTTTTTT.

The chain is built from TRBV30 and TRBJ1-4; a possible D gene is TRBD1 (5 bases). The germline V and J ends were trimmed by 3 bases and 4 bases, with 9 bases remaining between them. The CDR3 spans 13 residues. CDR1 GTSNPN and CDR2 SVGIG come from the germline V gene (reference sequence). CDR3 nucleotides: TGTGCCTGGAGCAGAGACAGTAATGAAAAACTGTTTTTT. Translation: CAWSRDSNEKLFF.

This clone was recorded at least ten times. The genes are TRBV15 and TRBJ1-5; unclear D gene. CDR1 and CDR2 from the germline V gene are LNHNV and YYDKDF (reference sequence). The V end was cut by 0 bases, the J end by 7 bases, with 10 bases between. The CDR3 covers 14 residues. CDR3 bases: TGTGCCACCAGCAGAGAGGCGTATGGGCAGCCCCAGCATTTT. As protein: CATSREAYGQPQHF.

There are many counts of this clone. J is TRBJ1-2 and V is TRBV20-1; TRBD1 matches 7 bases. The CDR3 sequence is 16 residues long. Looked up from germline, CDR1 is DFQATT and CDR2 is SNEGSKA (reference sequence). J was trimmed by 5 bases and V by 1 base; bases with no gene match: 13. This CDR3 reads CSARGTAGGGRYGYTF. The DNA of the CDR3 is TGCAGTGCTAGAGGGACGGCAGGGGGAGGGAGGTATGGCTACACCTTC.

As regards this clone: A much larger clone lies one base from this, so it may be a read error. The V gene is TRBV20-1, the J gene TRBJ2-2; D is uncertain. The CDR3 runs to 13 residues. The V and J ends lost 7 bases and 5 bases respectively, with 14 bases between them. Per germline, CDR1 DFQATT and CDR2 SNEGSKA (reference sequence). The CDR3 region has the DNA TGCAGTGAGGCTGACCGGTTAACCGGGGAGCTGTTTTTT. Translating gives CSEADRLTGELFF.

There are many counts of this clone. This chain joins TRBV20-1 and TRBJ2-3; 7 positions agree with TRBD2. The length of the CDR3 is 15 residues. The V gene's germline CDR1 is DFQATT and CDR2 SNEGSKA (reference sequence). V lost 5 bases and J lost 3; bases outside the gene matches: 11. CDR3 in DNA: TGCAGTGCTCCCTCCGCGGGGGAAGGTACAGATACGCAGTATTTT. This gives the protein CSAPSAGEGTDTQYF.

The genes are TRBV4-1 and TRBJ1-2; D is possibly TRBD1 (6 bases). From germline, CDR1 is MGHRA and CDR2 YSYEKL. V lost 3 bases, J lost 4 bases, and 15 bases lay in between. This CDR3 has 15 residues. CDR3 amino acids: CASSHPGQGTYGYTF. The CDR3 DNA is TGCGCCAGCAGCCACCCCGGGCAGGGGACCTATGGCTACACCTTC.

This clone was counted many times. This chain links TRBV20-1 with TRBJ1-2, with no clear D. The V gene lost 1 base and the J gene lost 0 bases, with 12 bases spanning the gap. The CDR3 totals 15 residues. CDR1 DFQATT and CDR2 SNEGSKA come from the germline V gene (reference sequence). In nucleotides, the CDR3 is TGCAGTGCTAGAGGTGAGGGAAGATCTAACTATGGCTACACCTTC. This sequence encodes CSARGEGRSNYGYTF.

This clone has a count of ten or more. The V and J genes are TRBV27 and TRBJ1-2, with 11 bases lining up with TRBD1. The CDR3 covers 14 residues. Per the germline V gene, CDR1 is MNHEY and CDR2 is SMNVEV (reference sequence). J lost 4 bases, V lost 8 bases, and 6 bases had no gene match. CDR3 loop: CASSDRGPLYGYTF. The CDR3 DNA follows: TGTGCCAGCTCGGACAGGGGGCCCCTCTATGGCTACACCTTC.

The sample holds many counts of this clone. This chain joins TRBV28 and TRBJ2-7; TRBD2 matches 7 bases. V gave up 1 base and J gave up 0 bases; unmatched junction bases: 6. Looked up from germline, CDR1 is MDHEN and CDR2 is SYDVKM. The CDR3 length is 16 residues. CDR3 nucleotide sequence: TGTGCCAGCAGTTTATCGGGGCTAGCGGACTCCTACGAGCAGTACTTC. The encoded protein is CASSLSGLADSYEQYF.

This sequence joins TRBV5-1 and TRBJ2-7, with 11 positions matching TRBD2. V was pared by 4 bases and J by 6 bases, with 6 bases of the junction left unmatched. Germline-derived CDR1 and CDR2 are SGHRS and YFSETQ. CDR3 length: 14 residues. The CDR3 reads CASSEGLAVAEQYF. CDR3 coding DNA: TGCGCCAGCAGCGAGGGACTAGCGGTAGCCGAGCAGTACTTC.

In this sample, this clone turned up many times. DNA for the CDR3: TGTGCCAGCAGCTTACGTGGCGGGGACACTGAAGCTTTCTTT. Protein sequence: CASSLRGGDTEAFF. The chain recombines TRBV11-3 with TRBJ1-1; the D is unclear. Germline V CDR1 and CDR2: SGHNT, YENEEA. The CDR3 has 14 residues. Trimming shortened V by 2 bases and J by 3 bases, and 10 bases separated the two germline ends.

This clone was seen at least ten times. This chain uses TRBV6-1 with TRBJ2-7; 7 bases line up with TRBD2. CDR1 MNHNS and CDR2 SASEGT come from the germline V gene. This CDR3 comprises 15 residues. V dropped 2 bases and J dropped 0; count of bases not matched to a gene: 4. The DNA for the CDR3 is TGTGCCAGCAGTGAAACAGGCGGGAGCTCCTACGAGCAGTACTTC. Protein sequence: CASSETGGSSYEQYF.

V gene TRBV30 combines with J gene TRBJ2-7; D assignment may be TRBD1 or TRBD2 (5 bases each). Trimming removed 0 bases from V and 4 bases from J, with 13 bases in between. The germline V gene has CDR1 GTSNPN and CDR2 SVGIG (reference sequence). There are 14 residues in the CDR3. In DNA form, the CDR3 reads TGTGCCTGGAGTGTACGATGGGGACCTTACGAGCAGTACTTC. It encodes CAWSVRWGPYEQYF. The full variable domain, in which reference TRBV30 and TRBJ2-7 provide the parts outside the CDR3, is SQTIHQWPATLVQPVGSPLSLECTVEGTSNPNLYWYRQAAGRGLQLLFYSVGIGQISSEVPQNLSASRPQDRQFILSSKKLLLSDSGFYLCAWSVRWGPYEQYFGPGTRLTVT.

On this clone: Since a much larger clone is just one base distant, this may be a read error. The sample holds other DNA sequences that translate to the same CDR3. CDR3 sequence reads: CSGRREMGEQYF. In nucleotides, the CDR3 is TGCAGTGGACGGAGGGAGATGGGCGAGCAGTACTTC. The chain couples TRBV20-1 to TRBJ2-7; D may be TRBD2 (6 bases). The ends were cut back, 7 bases at V and 6 bases at J, with 16 bases in the middle. From germline, CDR1 is DFQATT and CDR2 SNEGSKA (reference sequence). CDR3 length: 12 residues.

This clone was counted many times. The rearrangement links TRBV7-2 to TRBJ2-7; no clear D. The CDR3 consists of 11 residues. In germline, CDR1 is SGHTA, CDR2 FQGNSA. V was pared by 4 bases and J by 4 bases, with 5 bases between. CDR3 sequence: CASSSQYEQYF. CDR3 bases: TGTGCCAGCAGCTCGCAATACGAGCAGTACTTC.

This clone was found many times. V gene TRBV5-5 combines with J gene TRBJ2-4, with a weak D call TRBD1 (5 bases). Germline V lookup: CDR1 SGHKS, CDR2 YYEKEE (reference sequence). V was pared by 10 bases and J by 5 bases, with 13 bases between. There are 12 residues in the CDR3. The CDR3 spells CASGLGENIQYF. CDR3 DNA sequence: TGTGCCTCGGGTTTAGGGGAAAACATTCAGTACTTC.

This clone came up many times. The rearrangement joins TRBV19 to TRBJ1-5, with 9 bases aligning to TRBD1. Per the germline V gene, CDR1 is LNHDA and CDR2 is SQIVND (reference sequence). Trimming cost V 6 bases and J 7 bases; bases outside gene matches: 13. The CDR3 has 16 residues. CDR3: CASSQIRDRAKQPQHF. Here the CDR3 DNA reads TGTGCCAGTAGCCAAATCAGGGACAGGGCGAAGCAGCCCCAGCATTTT.

This clone occurred many times. The rearrangement links TRBV24-1 to TRBJ2-2; D gene uncertain. V lost 4 bases to trimming and J lost 3 bases, with 8 bases between them. CDR1 is KGHDR and CDR2 is SFDVKD in the germline V gene. CDR3 length: 14 residues. CDR3 bases: TGTGCCACCAGTGAAGAACCAGACACCGGGGAGCTGTTTTTT. The encoded protein is CATSEEPDTGELFF.